This T cell receptor beta chain was sequenced in a study of shared clonotypes between healthy human individuals. Across the whole study: The study enrolled two women and a few men aged 18 to 49. Three plates each covered CD4 naive and memory; CD8 naive two, CD8 memory one.

Whole-study results and caveats: A generally larger estimated richness was seen in naive subsets than in memory subsets.

Naivety among CD8 cells was defined by CD45RO negativity and positive CCR7 selection, thereby excluding terminally differentiated effector memory CD45RA+ cells. About this clone itself: Its antigen remains unknown.

Trimming took 5 bases from V and 3 from J; bases not matched to a gene: 6. The CDR3 totals 15 residues. Germline V CDR1 and CDR2: MNHEY, SMNVEV (reference sequence). The table came from immunoSEQ multiplex PCR; TCRdb's copy has only in-frame clones and leaves some out. The table shows millions of clones, with approximately 95% occurring only once. The source of this sequence is a man aged 18-30 years in good health. V usage is TRBV27 and J usage is TRBJ2-7, with TRBD2 identical over 11 bases. The sequencing sample was made of naive CD8+ T cells sorted from blood. The CDR3 nucleotides read TGTGCCAGCAGTCTCCGAGGACTAGCGGGCTACGAGCAGTACTTC. Translated: CASSLRGLAGYEQYF.